This passage covers 18 T cell receptor beta chains from one sample sequenced in a study of blood T cell repertoires in COVID-19. Produced via immunoSEQ multiplex PCR; TCRdb's table is partial and in-frame only. This sample has more than 150,000 clones; approximately 83% occur once, and the top ten carry approximately 13%. Sequencing was done on a sample of peripheral blood. The origin of the receptors is a man aged 65 to 85 who had recovered from COVID-19.

This clone was found once. The chain has TRBV2 and TRBJ2-3, with D perhaps TRBD2 (6 bases). The V end lost 2 bases, the J end lost 4 bases, and 16 bases lay between the germline ends. Germline CDR1 is SNHLY and CDR2 is FYNNEI. The CDR3 covers 16 residues. CDR3 DNA sequence: TGTGCCAGCAGTGAACTAGCGTCACCTCGATCAGATACGCAGTATTTT. Protein product: CASSELASPRSDTQYF.

The chain carries TRBV25-1 and TRBJ2-3, with 9 nucleotides matching TRBD2. The CDR3 is made up of 15 amino acids. Losses at the gene ends were 4 bases for V and 2 bases for J; bases not matched to a gene: 4. CDR1 and CDR2 from the germline V gene are MGHDK and SYGVNS. The CDR3 here is CASSGGLASTDTQYF. The CDR3 DNA follows: TGTGCCAGCAGTGGAGGACTAGCGTCCACAGATACGCAGTATTTT.

This sequence joins TRBV6-6 and TRBJ1-4; tentative D call: TRBD1 (5 bases). V was trimmed by 11 bases and J by 6 bases, leaving 19 bases between them. The germline CDR1 and CDR2 sequences are MNHNY and SVGAGI (reference sequence). The CDR3 covers 14 residues. CDR3 nucleotides: TGTGCCGCTCGACGTTTACAGGATGATGAAAAACTGTTTTTT. Translating gives CAARRLQDDEKLFF.

The chain combines TRBV11-3 with TRBJ2-1, with D tentatively TRBD2 (6 bases). In germline, CDR1 is SGHNT, CDR2 YENEEA. There are 16 residues in the CDR3. Trimming took off 1 base at V and 6 bases at J, with 16 bases between the two ends. The DNA of the CDR3 is TGTGCCAGCAGCTTAGGTGTATCGCTAGCGCTCAATGAGCAGTTCTTC. It yields the protein CASSLGVSLALNEQFF. The full variable domain, its missing parts supplied by reference TRBV11-3 and TRBJ2-1, is EAGVVQSPRYKIIEKKQPVAFWCNPISGHNTLYWYLQNLGQGPELLIRYENEEAVDDSQLPKDRFSAERLKGVDSTLKIQPAELGDSAVYLCASSLGVSLALNEQFFGPGTRLTVL.

The chain links TRBV6-4 to TRBJ1-2; TRBD1 might be the D (6 bases). The CDR3 contains 14 residues. V lost 6 bases to trimming and J lost 4 bases, with 15 bases between them. CDR1 is MRHNA, CDR2 SNTAGT, per germline. The CDR3 is CASSPDGQPYGYTF. The CDR3, as DNA: TGTGCCAGCAGCCCAGATGGACAGCCCTATGGCTACACCTTC.

The chain has TRBV15 and TRBJ1-3; 9 positions match TRBD1. Germline V lookup: CDR1 LNHNV, CDR2 YYDKDF (reference sequence). The CDR3 has 16 residues. Trimming at V came to 3 bases and at J to 8 bases, leaving 11 bases not matched to a gene. The CDR3 DNA reads TGTGCCACCAGCAGGGGACAGGGAACGGCGGGGGACACCATATATTTT. It translates to CATSRGQGTAGDTIYF.

The chain carries TRBV5-1 and TRBJ2-5; the match to TRBD2 covers 9 bases. The CDR3 is 17 amino acids. Germline trimming cut 1 base from V and 2 bases from J; bases unmatched to any gene: 9. Germline CDR1 SGHRS, CDR2 YFSETQ. Here the CDR3 DNA reads TGCGCCAGCAGCTTGAGGGGGGCTAGCGGGGAGCAAGAGACCCAGTACTTC. It translates to CASSLRGASGEQETQYF.

V and J are TRBV10-3 and TRBJ1-1; the D gene is possibly TRBD1 (5 bases). Between the trimmed V and J ends, which lost 2 bases and 1 base, there was a span of 14 bases. The CDR3 is 16 amino acids. Looked up from germline, CDR1 is ENHRY and CDR2 is SYGVKD. CDR3 sequence (DNA): TGTGCCATCAGTGAGCTAAGGGGTTCGGGGAACACTGAAGCTTTCTTT. Amino acid sequence: CAISELRGSGNTEAFF.

The chain has TRBV6-5 and TRBJ2-5, with 7 bases matching TRBD2. Germline lookup yields CDR1 MNHEY and CDR2 SVGAGI. The CDR3 consists of 15 residues. The trim removed 5 bases at V and 5 bases at J, leaving 11 bases unmatched. The CDR3 loop is CASSPSGTVGETQYF. CDR3 DNA sequence: TGTGCCAGCAGTCCCAGCGGGACCGTGGGTGAGACCCAGTACTTC.

This clone has only one observation. The rearrangement links TRBV5-1 to TRBJ2-1, with 11 bases aligning to TRBD1. There are 15 residues in the CDR3. CDR1 is SGHRS, CDR2 YFSETQ, per germline. V lost 0 bases and J lost 7; bases outside the gene matches: 3. CDR3 DNA: TGCGCCAGCAGCTTGGCGGGACAGGGGGTTAATGAGCAGTTCTTC. It yields the protein CASSLAGQGVNEQFF.

This rearrangement joins TRBV7-8 to TRBJ2-7; the match to TRBD2 covers 9 bases. Trimming removed 5 bases from V and 6 bases from J; junction bases left unmatched: 11. The germline V gene encodes CDR1 SGHVS and CDR2 FQNEAQ. The CDR3 is 15 residues long. CDR3 in amino acids: CASSPGVAGVSEQYF. The CDR3 DNA reads as TGTGCCAGCAGCCCCGGGGTAGCGGGAGTAAGCGAGCAGTACTTC.

Comment on this clone: One end of the junction is discordant with germline, which a read error may explain. V and J are TRBV19 and TRBJ2-5, with 10 bases lining up with TRBD2. The CDR3 sequence is 14 residues long. CDR1 is LNHDA, CDR2 SQIVND, per germline (reference sequence). CDR3 loop: CASRIAGGEETQYF. DNA for the CDR3: TGTGCCAGTAGGATAGCGGGAGGCGAAGAGACCCAGTACTTC.

As for this clone: Compared with germline, one end of the junction differs, possibly owing to a read error. The chain is built from TRBV19 and TRBJ2-6; a weak D match, TRBD2 (5 bases). The CDR3 length is 16 residues. Germline lookup yields CDR1 LNHDA and CDR2 SQIVND (reference sequence). The CDR3 is CASTIQSGSGANVLTF. The CDR3 bases are TGTGCCAGTACTATACAATCGGGGTCTGGGGCCAACGTCCTGACTTTC. Full variable domain (remainder filled in from reference TRBV19 and TRBJ2-6): DGGITQSPKYLFRKEGQNVTLSCEQNLNHDAMYWYRQDPGQGLRLIYYSQIVNDFQKGDIAEGYSVSREKKESFPLTVTSAQKNPTAFYLCASTIQSGSGANVLTFGAGSRLTVL.

Note on this clone: Other DNA sequences in this sample translate to the same CDR3. The chain employs TRBV3-1 (or the pseudogene TRBV3-2) and TRBJ1-2; 10 nucleotides match TRBD1. The J segment lost 7 bases and the V segment lost 1 base, leaving 3 bases of the junction unmatched. This CDR3 has 14 amino acids. Germline CDR1 LGHDT, CDR2 YNNKEL (reference sequence). The CDR3 protein is CASSQGQGAGGYTF. The CDR3 nucleotides are TGTGCCAGCAGCCAAGGACAGGGGGCCGGTGGCTACACCTTC.

This rearrangement joins TRBV5-1 to TRBJ1-1; TRBD1 matches 11 bases. This CDR3 is built from 15 residues. The V gene end was trimmed by 4 bases and the J gene end by 5 bases; junction bases not matched to a gene: 7. Looked up from germline, CDR1 is SGHRS and CDR2 is YFSETQ. The CDR3 loop is CASSPRTGGGTEAFF. DNA of the CDR3: TGCGCCAGCAGCCCAAGGACAGGGGGCGGAACTGAAGCTTTCTTT. Together with reference TRBV5-1 and TRBJ1-1, the CDR3 gives the full variable domain: KAGVTQTPRYLIKTRGQQVTLSCSPISGHRSVSWYQQTPGQGLQFLFEYFSETQRNKGNFPGRFSGRQFSNSRSEMNVSTLELGDSALYLCASSPRTGGGTEAFFGQGTRLTVV.

This clone was counted ten times or more. The rearrangement uses TRBV4-3 and TRBJ2-3; the D gene is possibly TRBD1 (5 bases). V shed 4 bases and J shed 0 bases, with 14 bases lying between them. Germline-derived CDR1 and CDR2 are LGHNA and YSLEER. The CDR3 covers 16 residues. CDR3 nucleotides: TGCGCCAGCAGCCTAAGAAGGGGCTCGAGCACAGATACGCAGTATTTT. This translates into CASSLRRGSSTDTQYF.

The V and J genes are TRBV9 and TRBJ1-1, with unresolved D. The V end lost 0 bases, the J end lost 1 base, and 13 bases lay between the germline ends. CDR1 is SGDLS and CDR2 is YYNGEE in the germline V gene. This CDR3 has 16 residues. The CDR3 reads CASSVGYGRTNTEAFF. The DNA of the CDR3 is TGTGCCAGCAGCGTAGGATATGGGAGGACGAACACTGAAGCTTTCTTT.

Of note for this clone: The sample contains more than one DNA sequence encoding this CDR3. The chain employs TRBV27 and TRBJ2-4; D may be TRBD1 (5 bases). The CDR3 spans 14 residues. V shed 3 bases and J shed 4 bases, with 10 bases lying between them. Germline lookup yields CDR1 MNHEY and CDR2 SMNVEV (reference sequence). The CDR3 DNA is TGTGCCAGCAGTTTCGGTCAGGGAAAAAACATTCAGTACTTC. Its protein product is CASSFGQGKNIQYF.